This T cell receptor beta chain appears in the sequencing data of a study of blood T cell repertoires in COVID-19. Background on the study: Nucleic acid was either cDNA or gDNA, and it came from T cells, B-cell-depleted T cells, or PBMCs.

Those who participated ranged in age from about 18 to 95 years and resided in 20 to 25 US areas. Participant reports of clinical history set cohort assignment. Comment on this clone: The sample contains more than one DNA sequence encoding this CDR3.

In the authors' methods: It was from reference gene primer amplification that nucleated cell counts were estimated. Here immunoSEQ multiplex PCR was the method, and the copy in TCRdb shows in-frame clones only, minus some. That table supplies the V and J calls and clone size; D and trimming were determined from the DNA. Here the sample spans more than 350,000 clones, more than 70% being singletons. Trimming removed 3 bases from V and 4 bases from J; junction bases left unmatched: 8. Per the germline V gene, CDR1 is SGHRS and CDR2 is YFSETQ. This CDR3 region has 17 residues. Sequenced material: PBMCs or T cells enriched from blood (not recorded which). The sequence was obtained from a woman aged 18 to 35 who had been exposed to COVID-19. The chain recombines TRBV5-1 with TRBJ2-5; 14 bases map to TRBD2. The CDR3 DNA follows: TGCGCCAGCAGCTATTCCGGACTAGCGGGAGGAGCAGAGACCCAGTACTTC. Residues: CASSYSGLAGGAETQYF.